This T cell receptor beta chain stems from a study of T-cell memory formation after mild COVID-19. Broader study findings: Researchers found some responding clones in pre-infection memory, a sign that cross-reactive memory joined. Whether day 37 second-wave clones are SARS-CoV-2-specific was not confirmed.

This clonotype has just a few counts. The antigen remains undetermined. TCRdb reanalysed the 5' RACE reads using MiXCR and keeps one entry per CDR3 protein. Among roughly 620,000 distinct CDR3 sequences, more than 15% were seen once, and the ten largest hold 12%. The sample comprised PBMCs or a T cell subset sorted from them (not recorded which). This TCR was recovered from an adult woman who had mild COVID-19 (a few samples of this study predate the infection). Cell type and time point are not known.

The DNA for the CDR3 is TGTGCCACCAGTGATTTCGGGGGGATTCAGTACTTC. Translated, it gives CATSDFGGIQYF. V usage is TRBV24-1 and J usage is TRBJ2-4; 7 bases are shared with TRBD2. The CDR3 has 12 residues. CDR1 is KGHDR, CDR2 SFDVKD, per germline. The J segment lost 10 bases and the V segment lost 1 base, leaving 0 bases of the junction unmatched.